This T cell receptor (beta chain) came from a study of neurological immune-mediated disorders. This clonotype was observed at least ten times. CDR1 is DFQATT, CDR2 SNEGSKA, per germline (reference sequence). The CDR3 has 16 amino acids. Germline trimming cut 3 bases from V and 4 bases from J; bases unmatched to any gene: 10. From the 5' RACE reads, TCRdb called clonotypes with MiXCR, one entry per CDR3 protein. The sample carries 50,000 to 55,000 distinct CDR3 sequences, about 3.7% recorded once. This receptor was identified in a man aged 60-69 years with multiple sclerosis. V and J are TRBV20-1 and TRBJ2-5; 11 nucleotides match TRBD2. The sample comprised PBMCs. CDR3 in amino acids: CSASRTSGSPGETQYF. CDR3 sequence (DNA): TGCAGTGCTAGCCGCACTAGCGGGAGTCCTGGAGAGACCCAGTACTTC.